This is a list of T cell receptor beta chains from one sample in a study of T cell clonotyping in hematopoietic cell transplantation. Data came from immunoSEQ multiplex PCR; TCRdb stores just in-frame clones and leaves some out. The table has about 16,000 clones, 70% to 90% seen once. Sequencing was done on a sample of peripheral blood mononuclear cells. The source is a woman in her 40s in good health. Some clones in this sample may be carry-over from other donors' samples. CDR3s include the opening cysteine and the closing phenylalanine or tryptophan. D genes are given only for firm matches. Rows give clone size only sometimes, using once, few, many, or a class for an expanded clone.

clone size | J gene | V gene | D gene | CDR3 protein | CDR3 DNA
. | TRBJ1-2 | TRBV19 | TRBD1 | CASSLDLGQGVGYTF | TGTGCCAGTAGTCTCGACCTCGGACAGGGGGTCGGCTACACCTTC
. | TRBJ1-2 | TRBV28 | . | CASSFPGRGDGYTF | TGTGCCAGCAGTTTCCCTGGGAGGGGAGATGGCTACACCTTC
. | TRBJ2-3 | TRBV4-3 | TRBD2 | CASSQGETSGSDTQYF | TGCGCCAGCAGCCAAGGGGAGACTAGCGGGAGCGATACGCAGTATTTT
. | TRBJ2-7 | TRBV11-2 | TRBD1 | CASSAGTGVTYEQYF | TGTGCCAGCAGCGCCGGAACAGGGGTGACGTACGAGCAGTACTTC
. | TRBJ2-3 | TRBV11-2 | TRBD2 | CATKGTSGTDTQYF | TGTGCCACCAAAGGGACTAGCGGCACAGATACGCAGTATTTT
. | TRBJ2-7 | TRBV28 | . | CASSWASREQYF | TGTGCCAGCAGTTGGGCTAGTCGCGAGCAGTACTTC
once | TRBJ2-5 | TRBV2 | TRBD2 | CASSEVVSGKGETQYF | TGTGCCAGCAGTGAAGTCGTTAGCGGGAAGGGAGAGACCCAGTACTTC
. | TRBJ2-5 | TRBV7-2 | . | CASSWRAQAQETQYF | TGTGCCAGCAGCTGGCGGGCCCAAGCCCAAGAGACCCAGTACTTC
. | TRBJ2-2 | TRBV19 | . | CASSIGPNTGELFF | TGTGCCAGTAGTATAGGCCCCAACACCGGGGAGCTGTTTTTT
. | TRBJ2-5 | TRBV30 | . | CAWSKAGDQETQYF | TGTGCCTGGAGTAAGGCAGGGGACCAAGAGACCCAGTACTTC
. | TRBJ1-1 | TRBV7-9 | TRBD1 | CASSRGQTNTEAFF | TGTGCCAGCAGCCGGGGACAGACGAACACTGAAGCTTTCTTT
. | TRBJ1-4 | TRBV4-1 | TRBD1 | CASSPSPGTGDEKLFF | TGCGCCAGCAGCCCTTCGCCCGGGACAGGGGACGAAAAACTGTTTTTT
. | TRBJ2-7 | TRBV7-8 | . | CASSLASGPEHREYF | TGTGCCAGCAGCTTAGCTTCGGGCCCGGAACACAGAGAGTACTTC
once | TRBJ2-3 | TRBV5-1 | . | CASSLHGNGQDTQYF | TGCGCCAGCAGCTTGCACGGGAATGGTCAAGATACGCAGTATTTT
. | TRBJ2-1 | TRBV5-4 | . | CASARNNEQFF | TGTGCCAGCGCCAGAAACAATGAGCAGTTCTTC
. | TRBJ1-2 | TRBV7-2 | . | CASSLDYGYTF | TGTGCCAGCAGCTTAGACTATGGCTACACCTTC
. | TRBJ2-7 | TRBV5-4 | . | CASSPEVLHNEQYF | TGTGCCAGCAGCCCGGAGGTCCTCCATAACGAGCAGTACTTC
. | TRBJ2-2 | TRBV5-1 | TRBD2 | CASSFSLAGNTGELFF | TGCGCCAGCAGCTTCTCACTAGCGGGGAACACCGGGGAGCTGTTTTTT
. | TRBJ2-5 | TRBV5-1 | TRBD2 | CASSHGLAGVGETQYF | TGCGCCAGCAGCCATGGACTAGCGGGAGTGGGAGAGACCCAGTACTTC
. | TRBJ2-5 | TRBV13 | . | CASRFLGESGTQYF | TGTGCCAGCCGCTTTCTCGGGGAGTCGGGGACCCAGTACTTC
. | TRBJ1-2 | TRBV25-1 | . | CASSETRRAGYTF | TGTGCCAGCAGTGAGACGAGAAGAGCTGGCTACACCTTC
. | TRBJ2-7 | TRBV11-3 | TRBD1 | CASSGGQGLTYEQYF | TGTGCCAGCAGCGGGGGACAGGGGCTTACCTACGAGCAGTACTTC
. | TRBJ2-3 | TRBV7-8 | TRBD2 | CASSSLAGSDTQYF | TGTGCCAGCAGCTCACTAGCGGGGTCAGATACGCAGTATTTT
. | TRBJ2-2 | TRBV2 | . | CASSAADLAPGELFF | TGTGCCAGCAGTGCGGCGGACCTGGCTCCCGGGGAGCTGTTTTTT
. | TRBJ2-1 | TRBV4-3 | TRBD2 | CASSQEPRTSGRKGEQFF | TGCGCCAGCAGCCAAGAGCCGCGGACTAGCGGGAGGAAAGGTGAGCAGTTCTTC
. | TRBJ2-3 | TRBV28 | TRBD2 | CASRTRLAVQSDTQYF | TGTGCCAGCAGGACCAGACTAGCGGTTCAATCTGATACGCAGTATTTT
. | TRBJ1-5 | TRBV7-2 | . | CASSSTFGQPQHF | TGTGCCAGCAGCTCCACATTTGGCCAGCCCCAGCATTTT
. | TRBJ2-5 | TRBV10-3 | TRBD2 | CAISEGKRTSETQETQYF | TGTGCCATCAGTGAGGGGAAAAGGACTAGTGAAACCCAAGAGACCCAGTACTTC
. | TRBJ2-3 | TRBV9 | . | CASSKIAALGDTQYF | TGTGCCAGCAGCAAAATAGCGGCCCTGGGGGATACGCAGTATTTT
few | TRBJ1-2 | TRBV5-4 | . | CASSLPRVPGYTF | TGTGCCAGCAGCCTTCCCAGAGTTCCTGGCTACACCTTC
. | TRBJ1-2 | TRBV19 | TRBD1 | CASSITQGSGYTF | TGTGCCAGTAGTATAACACAGGGGTCTGGCTACACCTTC
. | TRBJ1-2 | TRBV4-1 | . | CASSSWRQPGYTF | TGCGCCAGCAGCTCCTGGAGACAGCCTGGCTACACCTTC
. | TRBJ2-5 | TRBV7-2 | TRBD2 | CASSLGRTSGRSETQYF | TGTGCCAGCAGCTTAGGACGGACTAGCGGGAGGTCGGAGACCCAGTACTTC
. | TRBJ1-5 | TRBV27 | . | CASSLRTANQPQHF | TGTGCCAGCAGTTTGCGGACCGCAAATCAGCCCCAGCATTTT
. | TRBJ1-2 | TRBV19 | . | CASIGRVRGSRINYGYTF | TGTGCCAGTATCGGCAGGGTAAGAGGATCCAGGATTAACTATGGCTACACCTTC
. | TRBJ2-2 | TRBV4-1 | TRBD2 | CASRPSRVLAGGGRELFF | TGCGCCAGCAGACCTTCCAGGGTCCTAGCGGGAGGAGGTCGGGAGCTGTTTTTT
. | TRBJ2-1 | TRBV20-1 | . | CSVAANNEQFF | TGCAGTGTGGCAGCTAACAATGAGCAGTTCTTC
once | TRBJ2-3 | TRBV7-9 | . | CASSLGPSITQYF | TGTGCCAGCAGCTTAGGGCCTTCCATCACGCAGTATTTT
. | TRBJ2-4 | TRBV10-3 | . | CAISRTEAKNIQYF | TGTGCCATCAGCCGGACAGAAGCCAAAAACATTCAGTACTTC
. | TRBJ2-1 | TRBV6-4 | TRBD2 | CASSDSGLAGGNEQFF | TGTGCCAGCAGTGACTCGGGACTAGCGGGAGGAAATGAGCAGTTCTTC
once | TRBJ2-7 | TRBV4-3 | . | CASSQDWGTSGEQYF | TGCGCCAGCAGCCAAGACTGGGGGACAAGTGGCGAGCAGTACTTC
. | TRBJ2-7 | TRBV6-5 | . | CASKEGVMYNYEQYF | TGTGCCAGCAAGGAGGGGGTAATGTACAACTACGAGCAGTACTTC
. | TRBJ2-7 | TRBV27 | . | CASSPLSGSKLMEQYF | TGTGCCAGCAGTCCCCTGTCAGGGTCCAAATTAATGGAGCAGTACTTC
. | TRBJ2-1 | TRBV6-1 | . | CASSVSRGFGVNEQFF | TGTGCCAGCAGTGTCAGTAGGGGTTTTGGCGTGAATGAGCAGTTCTTC
few | TRBJ1-3 | TRBV11-1 | . | CASSAYPSEYGNTIYF | TGTGCCAGCAGCGCTTATCCCTCCGAATATGGAAACACCATATATTTT
. | TRBJ2-2 | TRBV5-1 | TRBD2 | CASLPGGTNTGELFF | TGCGCCAGCCTTCCGGGAGGGACGAACACCGGGGAGCTGTTTTTT
. | TRBJ1-3 | TRBV7-9 | . | CASSQDRQPGNTIYF | TGTGCCAGCAGCCAAGATCGACAGCCTGGAAACACCATATATTTT
. | TRBJ2-1 | TRBV19 | TRBD2 | CASSLGGGSGAYSYNEQFF | TGTGCCAGTAGTCTAGGCGGCGGGAGTGGAGCTTACTCCTACAATGAGCAGTTCTTC
. | TRBJ2-7 | TRBV6-6 | TRBD1 | CASSSGQGTDEQYF | TGTGCCAGCAGTTCGGGACAGGGTACCGACGAGCAGTACTTC
. | TRBJ2-1 | TRBV4-1 | . | CASSLYNERFF | TGCGCCAGCAGCCTCTACAATGAGCGGTTCTTC
. | TRBJ1-5 | TRBV7-8 | . | CASSFGAHQPQHF | TGTGCCAGCAGCTTCGGGGCGCATCAGCCCCAGCATTTT
once | TRBJ2-1 | TRBV29-1 | TRBD2 | CSVGGISGGEQFF | TGCAGCGTTGGGGGGATAAGCGGGGGTGAGCAGTTCTTC
. | TRBJ2-7 | TRBV7-6 | . | CASSLEQLSYEQYF | TGTGCCAGCAGCTTAGAACAACTCTCCTACGAGCAGTACTTC
once | TRBJ2-2 | TRBV30 | . | CAWNNPGLITGELFF | TGTGCCTGGAACAACCCGGGACTTATCACCGGGGAGCTGTTTTTT
. | TRBJ1-5 | TRBV19 | TRBD1 | CASSTDRTGGQPQHF | TGTGCCAGTAGTACCGACCGGACAGGGGGTCAGCCCCAGCATTTT
. | TRBJ1-2 | TRBV5-4 | . | CASSLTRDPYGYTF | TGTGCCAGCAGCTTGACTAGGGACCCCTATGGCTACACCTTC
few | TRBJ2-5 | TRBV7-7 | TRBD2 | CASGRSEETQYF | TGTGCTAGCGGGAGATCCGAAGAGACCCAGTACTTC